The rows below give T cell receptor beta chains drawn from one sample of a study of OX40 agonist ivuxolimab in advanced cancers. Here immunoSEQ multiplex PCR was the method, and the copy in TCRdb shows in-frame clones only, minus some. The repertoire holds approximately 70,000 clones, roughly 87% seen once, with approximately 1.3% in the top ten. The sequences come from CD4+ or CD8+ T cells sorted from blood, collected in a trial of the OX40 agonist ivuxolimab. The receptors originated from an adult with an advanced solid tumor such as melanoma, head and neck, liver or kidney cancer. CDR3s include the opening cysteine and the closing phenylalanine or tryptophan. The D gene is left open where the match is weak. Not every row has a clone size; where given, it reads once, few, many or a size class.

clone_size: -
j_call: TRBJ1-5
v_call: TRBV28
d_call: TRBD1
cdr3_nt: TGTGCCAGCAGCTCGGACAGGGGGCATCAGCCCCAGCATTTT
cdr3_aa: CASSSDRGHQPQHF

clone_size: -
j_call: TRBJ2-2
v_call: TRBV19
d_call: TRBD2
cdr3_nt: TGTGCCAGTAGTATAGATCCTCGACTAGCGGGAAATACCGGGGAGCTGTTTTTT
cdr3_aa: CASSIDPRLAGNTGELFF

clone_size: -
j_call: TRBJ2-7
v_call: TRBV27
d_call: -
cdr3_nt: TGTGCCAGCAGTGAACTGCGGGGTCAGGGGCCCTACGAGCAGTACTTC
cdr3_aa: CASSELRGQGPYEQYF

clone_size: -
j_call: TRBJ2-7
v_call: TRBV2
d_call: -
cdr3_nt: TGTGCCAGCACCGCCCAGGGGTCCTCCTACGAGCAGTACTTC
cdr3_aa: CASTAQGSSYEQYF

clone_size: -
j_call: TRBJ2-7
v_call: TRBV10-2
d_call: TRBD2
cdr3_nt: TGCGCCAGCACCGGGCGGGAGGCACCCTACGAGCAGTACTTC
cdr3_aa: CASTGREAPYEQYF

clone_size: once
j_call: TRBJ2-7
v_call: TRBV5-4
d_call: -
cdr3_nt: TGTGCCAGCAGCCTACAGGGCTCCTACGAGCAGTACTTC
cdr3_aa: CASSLQGSYEQYF

clone_size: -
j_call: TRBJ2-2
v_call: TRBV5-6
d_call: TRBD1
cdr3_nt: TGTGCCAGCAGCTTTAGGGGGCTTATAGCCGGGGAGCTGTTTTTT
cdr3_aa: CASSFRGLIAGELFF

clone_size: -
j_call: TRBJ1-1
v_call: TRBV13
d_call: -
cdr3_nt: TGCGCCAGCAAGCGAACAGGAGCCACTGAAGCTTTCTTT
cdr3_aa: CASKRTGATEAFF

clone_size: -
j_call: TRBJ2-7
v_call: TRBV18
d_call: -
cdr3_nt: TGTGCCAGCTCACCGGGGCAGACTTCCTACGAGCAGTACTTC
cdr3_aa: CASSPGQTSYEQYF

clone_size: -
j_call: TRBJ2-2
v_call: TRBV7-6
d_call: -
cdr3_nt: TGTGCCAGCAGCTTCGGGACTCACACCGGGGAGCTGTTTTTT
cdr3_aa: CASSFGTHTGELFF

clone_size: -
j_call: TRBJ1-5
v_call: TRBV6-5
d_call: -
cdr3_nt: TGTGCCAGCAGCGCGACGGACAATCAGCCCCAGCATTTT
cdr3_aa: CASSATDNQPQHF

clone_size: few
j_call: TRBJ2-2
v_call: TRBV5-1
d_call: -
cdr3_nt: TGCGCCAGCAGACCCTCCGGGATCCCTACCGGGGAGCTGTTTTTT
cdr3_aa: CASRPSGIPTGELFF

clone_size: -
j_call: TRBJ1-2
v_call: TRBV7-2
d_call: -
cdr3_nt: TGTGCCAGCAGCCAAGGTCGGCTCGTTACTAACTATGGCTACACCTTC
cdr3_aa: CASSQGRLVTNYGYTF

clone_size: -
j_call: TRBJ1-2
v_call: TRBV11-2
d_call: -
cdr3_nt: TGTGCCAGCAGCTTAAGCAGATATGGCTACACCTTC
cdr3_aa: CASSLSRYGYTF

clone_size: -
j_call: TRBJ2-7
v_call: TRBV27
d_call: TRBD1
cdr3_nt: TGTGCCAGCAGTCCGGGACAGGGCTACGAGCAGTACTTC
cdr3_aa: CASSPGQGYEQYF

clone_size: few
j_call: TRBJ1-5
v_call: TRBV2
d_call: TRBD1
cdr3_nt: TGTGCCAGTGGGGGGGTACAGGGGCTTAGCAATCAGCCCCAGCATTTT
cdr3_aa: CASGGVQGLSNQPQHF

clone_size: -
j_call: TRBJ2-3
v_call: TRBV30
d_call: -
cdr3_nt: TGTGCCTGGAGTAAAAGGGGCACAGATACGCAGTATTTT
cdr3_aa: CAWSKRGTDTQYF

clone_size: -
j_call: TRBJ1-2
v_call: TRBV30
d_call: -
cdr3_nt: TGTGCCTGGAGTAATTCGGGAGGTGGCTACACCTTC
cdr3_aa: CAWSNSGGGYTF

clone_size: -
j_call: TRBJ2-4
v_call: TRBV9
d_call: -
cdr3_nt: TGTGCCAGCAGCGTAGATGGGGAAAACATTCAGTACTTC
cdr3_aa: CASSVDGENIQYF

clone_size: -
j_call: TRBJ2-3
v_call: TRBV27
d_call: -
cdr3_nt: TGTGCCAGCAGTTTATTGGCTTCCGTGGATACGCAGTATTTT
cdr3_aa: CASSLLASVDTQYF

clone_size: -
j_call: TRBJ2-5
v_call: TRBV29-1
d_call: TRBD2
cdr3_nt: TGCAGCGTCGACGGGGCGGGGGGAAACGTTGAGACCCAGTACTTC
cdr3_aa: CSVDGAGGNVETQYF

clone_size: -
j_call: TRBJ1-2
v_call: TRBV28
d_call: -
cdr3_nt: TGTGCCAGCAGTGTCGGGGCGGTCGCTAACTATGGCTACACCTTC
cdr3_aa: CASSVGAVANYGYTF

clone_size: -
j_call: TRBJ2-7
v_call: TRBV7-9
d_call: -
cdr3_nt: TGTGCCAGCAGCCCAGGGACCCAGTACGAGCAGTACTTC
cdr3_aa: CASSPGTQYEQYF

clone_size: -
j_call: TRBJ1-3
v_call: TRBV5-6
d_call: TRBD1
cdr3_nt: TGTGCCAGCAGCGACACAGGGGCAGGAAACACCATATATTTT
cdr3_aa: CASSDTGAGNTIYF

clone_size: -
j_call: TRBJ1-2
v_call: TRBV11-2
d_call: -
cdr3_nt: TGTGCCAGCAGCTTAGATGCGGCGGGGCGGTCCCCCACCTTC
cdr3_aa: CASSLDAAGRSPTF

clone_size: -
j_call: TRBJ2-5
v_call: TRBV10-3
d_call: TRBD1
cdr3_nt: TGTGCCATCAGTAAGACAGGGGGCCCGGAGACCCAGTACTTC
cdr3_aa: CAISKTGGPETQYF

clone_size: once
j_call: TRBJ1-4
v_call: TRBV5-6
d_call: -
cdr3_nt: TGTGCCAGCAGCCGGGCTCTCGGAAAACTGTTTTTT
cdr3_aa: CASSRALGKLFF

clone_size: -
j_call: TRBJ1-4
v_call: TRBV6-5
d_call: -
cdr3_nt: TGTGCCAGCAGTGAACGTGAAAAACTGTTTTTT
cdr3_aa: CASSEREKLFF

clone_size: -
j_call: TRBJ2-5
v_call: TRBV27
d_call: -
cdr3_nt: TGTGCCAGCAGTTCGAGACAGCACGAGACCCAGTACTTC
cdr3_aa: CASSSRQHETQYF

clone_size: -
j_call: TRBJ2-5
v_call: TRBV29-1
d_call: -
cdr3_nt: TGCAGCGTTGACCAGGGGTGGGAGACCCAGTACTTC
cdr3_aa: CSVDQGWETQYF

clone_size: once
j_call: TRBJ1-1
v_call: TRBV2
d_call: -
cdr3_nt: TGTGCCAGCAGCGCTTACCGAAAAAACACTGAAGCTTTCTTT
cdr3_aa: CASSAYRKNTEAFF

clone_size: -
j_call: TRBJ2-7
v_call: TRBV5-1
d_call: -
cdr3_nt: TGCGCCAGCAGCCCGGTGGGCTACGAGCAGTACTTC
cdr3_aa: CASSPVGYEQYF

clone_size: -
j_call: TRBJ2-1
v_call: TRBV7-3
d_call: TRBD1
cdr3_nt: TGTGCCAGCAGCCCAGGACAGGTCAATGAGCAGTTCTTC
cdr3_aa: CASSPGQVNEQFF

clone_size: -
j_call: TRBJ2-1
v_call: TRBV19
d_call: -
cdr3_nt: TGTGCCAGTAGTAAAAGGGACATGAGCTCCTACAATGAGCAGTTCTTC
cdr3_aa: CASSKRDMSSYNEQFF

clone_size: -
j_call: TRBJ1-2
v_call: TRBV28
d_call: -
cdr3_nt: TGTGCCAGCAGTGACCCCCCGGGTAGGAGCTATGGCTACACCTTC
cdr3_aa: CASSDPPGRSYGYTF

clone_size: -
j_call: TRBJ1-2
v_call: TRBV4-2
d_call: TRBD1
cdr3_nt: TGTGCCAGCAGCCAAGGGGAGACAGGGGGCGGCTACACCTTC
cdr3_aa: CASSQGETGGGYTF

clone_size: once
j_call: TRBJ1-2
v_call: TRBV7-4
d_call: -
cdr3_nt: TGTGCCAGCAGCTCTCTGTATGGCTACACCTTC
cdr3_aa: CASSSLYGYTF

clone_size: -
j_call: TRBJ2-5
v_call: TRBV15
d_call: TRBD2
cdr3_nt: TGTGCCACCAGCCGTCGGACTAGCGGGAGAGTAGAGACCCAGTACTTC
cdr3_aa: CATSRRTSGRVETQYF

clone_size: -
j_call: TRBJ2-3
v_call: TRBV5-1
d_call: TRBD2
cdr3_nt: TGCGCCAGCAGCCCAGGCCGTGGGAGAGCGGGAGTCGTAGATACGCAGTATTTT
cdr3_aa: CASSPGRGRAGVVDTQYF

clone_size: -
j_call: TRBJ2-5
v_call: TRBV11-2
d_call: -
cdr3_nt: TGTGCCAGCAGCCAAGCGAGAAGGGAGACCCAGTACTTC
cdr3_aa: CASSQARRETQYF

clone_size: -
j_call: TRBJ2-3
v_call: TRBV5-8
d_call: TRBD2
cdr3_nt: TGTGCCAGCAGCCCTGGAGGGTCTAGCGGGGGGCGCACAGATACGCAGTATTTT
cdr3_aa: CASSPGGSSGGRTDTQYF

clone_size: -
j_call: TRBJ2-5
v_call: TRBV7-9
d_call: TRBD2
cdr3_nt: TGTGCCAGCAGCCTCTTAGCGGGAAGTGAGACCCAGTACTTC
cdr3_aa: CASSLLAGSETQYF

clone_size: -
j_call: TRBJ2-3
v_call: TRBV6-9
d_call: TRBD2
cdr3_nt: TGTGCCAGCAGTTCCTCCCGGGGGGTCCAGGGAGGCCAGTGGGATACGCAGTATTTT
cdr3_aa: CASSSSRGVQGGQWDTQYF

clone_size: -
j_call: TRBJ1-1
v_call: TRBV7-9
d_call: -
cdr3_nt: TGTGCCAGCAGCTTAGATCGGGGGGATAACACTGAAGCTTTCTTT
cdr3_aa: CASSLDRGDNTEAFF